Each of the 25 T cell receptor beta chains below was sequenced from the same sample in a study of blood T cell repertoires in COVID-19. Sequencing used immunoSEQ multiplex PCR; TCRdb keeps in-frame clones, though not all of them. In the table there are around 360,000 clones, roughly 84% of which are singletons. Sequenced input: PBMCs or T cells enriched from blood (not recorded which). All receptors come from a woman in her thirties who had recovered from COVID-19.

This clone has only a few counts. The chain uses TRBV6-5 and TRBJ1-4, with 8 bases matching TRBD1. The trim removed 5 bases at V and 3 bases at J, leaving 5 bases unmatched. The CDR3 spans 15 residues. Germline V gives CDR1 MNHEY, CDR2 SVGAGI. In DNA form, the CDR3 reads TGTGCCAGCAGTCCCCAGGGGGCTTCTAATGAAAAACTGTTTTTT. This gives the protein CASSPQGASNEKLFF.

In its sample, this clone was seen once. The chain recombines TRBV10-3 with TRBJ1-2; TRBD1 agrees at 10 bases. V dropped 7 bases and J dropped 10; count of bases not matched to a gene: 12. CDR3 length: 14 amino acids. From germline, CDR1 is ENHRY and CDR2 SYGVKD. The CDR3 protein is CAITQTGTGEYYTF. CDR3 in DNA: TGTGCCATCACCCAAACCGGGACAGGGGAGTACTACACCTTC.

The chain combines TRBV5-6 with TRBJ2-3; TRBD2 matches at 7 bases. The CDR3 loop spans 15 amino acids. V was clipped by 4 bases and J by 0 bases; unmatched bases: 5. Germline CDR1 reads SGHDT; CDR2 reads YYEEEE. The CDR3: CASSPLAASTDTQYF. CDR3 sequence (DNA): TGTGCCAGCAGCCCCCTAGCGGCTAGCACAGATACGCAGTATTTT.

The genes are TRBV5-1 and TRBJ2-6; possibly TRBD2 for D (6 bases). In germline, CDR1 is SGHRS, CDR2 YFSETQ. Trimming took 7 bases from V and 3 from J, leaving 8 bases between them. CDR3 size: 13 residues. Here the CDR3 DNA reads TGCGCCAGCGGGACTCTTGGGGCCAACGTCCTGACTTTC. Its translation: CASGTLGANVLTF. The whole variable domain, filled in from reference TRBV5-1 and TRBJ2-6, reads KAGVTQTPRYLIKTRGQQVTLSCSPISGHRSVSWYQQTPGQGLQFLFEYFSETQRNKGNFPGRFSGRQFSNSRSEMNVSTLELGDSALYLCASGTLGANVLTFGAGSRLTVL.

The gene calls are TRBV28 and TRBJ1-1; D is uncertain. Germline V gives CDR1 MDHEN, CDR2 SYDVKM. With 5 bases removed from V and 1 base from J, the gap between germline ends came to 8 bases. This CDR3 is built from 13 residues. DNA for the CDR3: TGTGCCAGCAGTCAGTACGAGAACACTGAAGCTTTCTTT. Protein product: CASSQYENTEAFF.

The chain recombines TRBV27 with TRBJ2-7, with TRBD1 identical over 8 bases. The CDR3 covers 14 residues. The ends lost 5 bases at V and 3 bases at J; junction bases unmatched: 6. Germline V gene lookup returns CDR1 MNHEY and CDR2 SMNVEV (reference sequence). CDR3 bases: TGTGCCAGCAGTGGACAGGGTCGAGGCTACGAGCAGTACTTC. Translation gives CASSGQGRGYEQYF.

The chain joins TRBV27 to TRBJ2-5, with 11 bases fitting TRBD2. Germline V lookup: CDR1 MNHEY, CDR2 SMNVEV (reference sequence). J lost 0 bases, V lost 6 bases, and 9 bases had no gene match. The CDR3 loop spans 17 amino acids. CDR3 in amino acids: CASRPLAGGGYQETQYF. CDR3 nucleotide sequence: TGTGCCAGCAGGCCCTTAGCGGGAGGGGGGTACCAAGAGACCCAGTACTTC.

The V gene is TRBV14, the J gene TRBJ2-2; D unclear. Germline values: CDR1 SGHDN, CDR2 FVKESK. The CDR3 runs to 16 residues. V gave up 4 bases and J gave up 2 bases, with 14 bases separating them. DNA for the CDR3: TGTGCCAGCAGCCGACCCTTGGAGTACAACACCGGGGAGCTGTTTTTT. This gives the protein CASSRPLEYNTGELFF.

The chain has TRBV18 and TRBJ1-3; D unclear. From germline, CDR1 is KGHSH and CDR2 LQKENI. The germline V and J ends were trimmed by 0 bases and 2 bases, with 14 bases remaining between them. CDR3 length: 17 residues. The CDR3 loop is CASSPPYSIQAGNTIYF. In nucleotides, the CDR3 is TGTGCCAGCTCACCACCGTACTCAATCCAAGCTGGAAACACCATATATTTT.

This clone has a handful of counts. The chain links TRBV19 to TRBJ1-6; TRBD1 is a possible D gene (5 bases). V lost 7 bases and J 0 bases, leaving 10 bases between the germline ends. Germline CDR1 is LNHDA and CDR2 is SQIVND (reference sequence). The CDR3 loop spans 15 amino acids. This CDR3 is CASTRTSSYNSPLHF. CDR3 DNA: TGTGCCAGTACCAGGACAAGCTCCTATAATTCACCCCTCCACTTT.

J is TRBJ1-2 and V is TRBV13, with 10 positions matching TRBD1. This CDR3 has 15 residues. Germline loops: CDR1 PRHDT, CDR2 FYEKMQ (reference sequence). The V gene end was trimmed by 2 bases and the J gene end by 7 bases; junction bases not matched to a gene: 7. In DNA, the CDR3 is TGTGCCAGCAGCTTAACCGGGACAGGGGATCTTGGCTACACCTTC. Translation gives CASSLTGTGDLGYTF.

The chain recombines TRBV10-1 with TRBJ1-1; 7 bases map to TRBD1. CDR1 is WNHNN and CDR2 is SYGVQD in the germline V gene (reference sequence). V was clipped by 3 bases and J by 2 bases; unmatched bases: 6. The CDR3 sequence is 15 residues long. The CDR3 DNA reads as TGCGCCAGCAGTGATGTCCGGGACAGAAACACTGAAGCTTTCTTT. Its protein product is CASSDVRDRNTEAFF.

The table lists this clone with a count of one. This chain uses TRBV5-6 with TRBJ1-3, with D uncertain. V dropped 4 bases and J dropped 0 bases, with 14 bases sitting between them. Germline loops: CDR1 SGHDT, CDR2 YYEEEE. This CDR3 is 16 amino acids long. CDR3: CASSPKDFISGNTIYF. The DNA of the CDR3 is TGTGCCAGCAGCCCCAAGGACTTTATCTCTGGAAACACCATATATTTT.

CDR3 nucleotides: TGTGCCAGCTCACCCCGGACAGCCAATGAGCAGTTCTTC. Translating it yields CASSPRTANEQFF. The gene calls are TRBV18 and TRBJ2-1; D possibly corresponds to TRBD1 (6 bases). V lost 3 bases to trimming and J lost 6 bases, with 9 bases between them. This CDR3 comprises 13 residues. Per germline, CDR1 KGHSH and CDR2 LQKENI.

The genes are TRBV2 and TRBJ2-7; weak D call: TRBD2 (6 bases). V shed 6 bases and J shed 3 bases, with 6 bases lying between them. The CDR3 consists of 11 residues. The germline CDR1 and CDR2 sequences are SNHLY and FYNNEI. The CDR3 DNA sequence: TGTGCCAGCAGGGACTACTACGAGCAGTACTTC. It translates to CASRDYYEQYF.

This clone has a handful of counts. The V call is TRBV4-2, the J call TRBJ1-1; 7 bases agree with TRBD1. This CDR3 has 14 amino acids. Germline CDR1 LGHNA, CDR2 YNFKEQ. After removal of 6 bases from V and 2 bases from J, the junction contained 6 bases not matched to a gene. As DNA, the CDR3 is TGTGCCAGCAGTTGGGACAGATCTAACACTGAAGCTTTCTTT. Protein product: CASSWDRSNTEAFF.

This clone was seen a few times. The chain joins TRBV14 to TRBJ1-6; D not certain. The CDR3 runs 12 residues. V was clipped by 4 bases and J by 8 bases, with 6 bases between them. Per the germline V gene, CDR1 is SGHDN and CDR2 is FVKESK. The CDR3 here is CASSPQYSPLHF. For the CDR3, the DNA is TGTGCCAGCAGCCCCCAATATTCACCCCTCCACTTT.

The chain combines TRBV29-1 with TRBJ1-2, with 7 bases aligning to TRBD1. CDR1 is SQVTM and CDR2 is ANQGSEA in the germline V gene. Unmatched junction bases numbered 10, after V lost 4 bases and J lost 8 bases. The CDR3 is 13 residues long. The CDR3 sequence: CSVAQGDSYGYTF. CDR3 sequence (DNA): TGCAGCGTTGCCCAAGGGGACAGCTACGGCTACACCTTC.

The V and J genes are TRBV20-1 and TRBJ2-2; tentative D call: TRBD2 (6 bases). Germline V gene lookup returns CDR1 DFQATT and CDR2 SNEGSKA (reference sequence). This CDR3 spans 14 amino acids. V lost 3 bases to trimming and J lost 1 base, with 9 bases between them. The CDR3 DNA reads as TGCAGTGCTAGTACTAGCCAGAACACCGGGGAGCTGTTTTTT. Translation gives CSASTSQNTGELFF.

The rearrangement joins TRBV3-1 (or the pseudogene TRBV3-2) to TRBJ2-7; possibly TRBD2 for D (5 bases). The CDR3 totals 12 residues. V dropped 2 bases and J dropped 11 bases, with 13 bases sitting between them. CDR1 is LGHDT and CDR2 is YNNKEL in the germline V gene (reference sequence). The CDR3 nucleotides read TGTGCCAGCAGCCAACAGGACTTGAACAAGTACTTC. This gives the protein CASSQQDLNKYF.

The gene calls are TRBV5-8 and TRBJ2-2; TRBD1 agrees at 9 bases. V lost 4 bases and J lost 1; bases outside the gene matches: 8. The CDR3 sequence is 17 residues long. Germline-derived CDR1 and CDR2 are SGHTS and YDEGEE. The CDR3 coding sequence is TGTGCCAGCAGCCTCCGAGGACAGGGGAGGAACACCGGGGAGCTGTTTTTT. It encodes CASSLRGQGRNTGELFF.

The chain couples TRBV5-4 to TRBJ1-2; 7 bases align to TRBD1. Germline CDR1 SGHNT, CDR2 YYREEE (reference sequence). With 5 bases clipped from V and 8 bases from J, the junction kept 12 bases outside the gene matches. The CDR3 runs 14 residues. The CDR3 DNA is TGTGCCAGCAGTGAAGGACAGGCCCCTGGGGGCTACACCTTC. Amino acid sequence: CASSEGQAPGGYTF.

V usage is TRBV6-5 and J usage is TRBJ1-1, with D possibly matching TRBD1 (5 bases). Trimming took off 2 bases at V and 5 bases at J, with 12 bases between the two ends. Germline CDR1 reads MNHEY; CDR2 reads SVGAGI. The CDR3 runs 14 residues. The CDR3 here is CASSYQGDRTEAFF. As DNA, the CDR3 is TGTGCCAGCAGTTACCAGGGCGATCGGACTGAAGCTTTCTTT.

The DNA for the CDR3 is TGTGCCAGCAGGGGGGGACAGGGAAGGCACGAGCAGTACTTC. Translated, it gives CASRGGQGRHEQYF. This sequence joins TRBV2 and TRBJ2-7, with 9 nucleotides matching TRBD1. The CDR3 totals 14 residues. CDR1 and CDR2 from the germline V gene are SNHLY and FYNNEI. V was pared by 6 bases and J by 5 bases, with 8 bases of the junction left unmatched. The variable domain in full, with the rest retrieved from reference TRBV2 and TRBJ2-7, is EPEVTQTPSHQVTQMGQEVILRCVPISNHLYFYWYRQILGQKVEFLVSFYNNEISEKSEIFDDQFSVERPDGSNFTLKIRSTKLEDSAMYFCASRGGQGRHEQYFGPGTRLTVT.

The chain recombines TRBV4-1 with TRBJ1-2; D is unclear. The germline V gene encodes CDR1 MGHRA and CDR2 YSYEKL. CDR3 length: 16 residues. Trimming left V 1 base short and J 0 bases short, with 12 bases between. The CDR3 DNA reads as TGCGCCAGCAGCCAAGCTGAGGGCCGCCCTAACTATGGCTACACCTTC. Its translation is CASSQAEGRPNYGYTF.